This TCR beta chain was sequenced for a study of cytomegalovirus exposure and HLA in healthy donors. PCR involved 60 Vbeta and 13 Jbeta primers. Clones were sequenced by immunoSEQ multiplex PCR, and TCRdb holds only the in-frame ones, with some missing. The table lists tens of thousands of clones, about three quarters of them singletons. With V trimmed by 4 bases and J by 7 bases, 5 bases remained unmatched. This CDR3 is built from 13 residues. Germline-derived CDR1 and CDR2 are GTSNPN and SVGIG (reference sequence). Study-level findings and limits: The analysis excluded some indistinguishable V segments, including TRBV6-2 and TRBV6-3. As a later analysis revealed, the rate of TCR association differed by HLA locus, with DRB1 most and HLA-C fewest. While the bulk of TCR sequences proved rare, some public TCRs turned up in many donors. It was assumed in the presence/absence analyses that sequencing depth was roughly uniform across donors.

On this clone: As yet, its antigen is unknown.

J is TRBJ1-2 and V is TRBV30; TRBD1 matches 11 bases. Sequenced input: PBMCs. The TCR originated in a man aged 35-49 years in good health and CMV-seronegative. The CDR3 bases are TGTGCCTGGAAACCGGGACAGGGGGTTGGCTACACCTTC. It codes for CAWKPGQGVGYTF. Filled out from reference TRBV30 and TRBJ1-2, the complete variable domain reads SQTIHQWPATLVQPVGSPLSLECTVEGTSNPNLYWYRQAAGRGLQLLFYSVGIGQISSEVPQNLSASRPQDRQFILSSKKLLLSDSGFYLCAWKPGQGVGYTFGSGTRLTVV.